This TCR beta chain was sequenced during a study of blood T cells in healthy people across ages (dated by TCRdb to 2013 to 2016). About the study as a whole: In model experiments, template switching captured roughly one uniquely barcoded TCR beta cDNA molecule for every two T cells. Two additional independent replicas of 1 million unique cDNA reads from the same blood draw were analyzed for two donors (one aged 18 to 30 and one aged 80 or older). To track age-related changes in TCR beta repertoire diversity, the study relied on deep sequencing normalized with unique cDNA molecular identifiers. The donors were divided into four age groups: young (average around 16 years), middle-aged (about 39), aged (roughly 66) and long-lived (nearly 85). To avoid experimental bias, donors of different ages were spread randomly across the sequencing lanes.

Worth noting for this clonotype: This clone's antigen is unknown. One end of the junction is discordant with germline, which a read error may explain.

CDR1 and CDR2 are read off the germline V gene as SGHRS and YFSETQ. The CDR3 goes from the cysteine to the phenylalanine over 12 residues. The sequence is cut down to CDR3 DNA, 36 bases in frame from base 1. What the research found in general, with its limitations: Because donor CMV infection status was unknown, age-related changes in expanded clonotypes were potentially confounded. Conclusive comparison of naive and antigen-experienced compartments was prevented by the profiling of bulk unsorted PBMCs. As age increased, observed TCR beta diversity per million T cells dropped in a roughly linear way, and a significant reduction was already evident by age about 40. Observed TCR beta diversity correlated strongly with the percentage of naive T cells measured by flow cytometry. Estimates of total diversity from one million sequenced T cells were regarded as lower bounds and underestimates. The long-lived group showed more naive CD4+ T cells, fewer expanded clones and increased TCR diversity than the aged group, suggesting age selection.

Donors were approximately 42 systemically healthy Caucasian individuals from Russia aged roughly 6 to 90 years. Roughly 10 milliliters of peripheral blood were drawn from each donor into EDTA-treated Vacutainer tubes. PBMCs were isolated by Ficoll-Paque density-gradient centrifugation, with at least 7 million obtained per sample. Trizol reagent was used to extract total RNA from the PBMCs, yielding at least 6 micrograms per sample. For every donor, an aliquot of PBMCs went through flow cytometry to measure the percentages of naive CD45RAhigh/CD27high T cells. The library was produced with 5' RACE. Sequencing instrument: Illumina HiSeq 2500. A second PCR of about 7 to 12 cycles was performed with a sample-barcoded 5' primer and a J-beta primer mix. Each TCR beta cDNA molecule received a unique molecular identifier from a template-switch 5' adaptor carrying 12 random nucleotides. At least 3 million CDR3-containing paired-end reads were obtained from each sample. The Mint cDNA synthesis kit, primed by a TRBC-specific oligonucleotide, was used to synthesize first-strand cDNA from all RNA. After uracil-DNA glycosylase treatment, a first 18-cycle PCR used universal primers M1SS and BC2_uni_R on all cDNA. Processing in the source paper ran as follows. Each sample was normalized by randomly selecting 1 million high-quality reads, each carrying a distinct molecular identifier. Reads sharing molecular identifiers were discarded rather than binned into consensus sequences. CDR3 identification, clonotype clustering and error correction used MiTCR with a Q25 quality threshold and the strictest error-elimination algorithm. Lower-bound total TCR beta diversity was estimated with a nonparametric unseen species model using Euler transformation. The public reads were reprocessed in TCRdb via fastp at Q25 and MiXCR, keeping in-frame beta chains. Identical CDR3 protein sequences are pooled into one entry, listed with their most common genes and DNA. The V and J calls and clone size come from TCRdb's table, not from the authors' own analysis. The sample table lists some 1.6 million distinct CDR3 sequences, about 31% of them with a count of one. Around 11% of the sample lies in the top ten.

The receptor was derived from a woman aged 25 to 39 in good health. The chain links TRBV5-1 with TRBJ2-7; 10 central bases correspond to TRBD1. Sample: blood. The CDR3 region: CTSSLGTGVVYF. The DNA is as follows: TGCACCAGCAGCTTGGGGACAGGGGTCGTGTACTTC.